The entry below describes one T cell receptor beta chain. Clones were read by immunoSEQ multiplex PCR, and TCRdb kept only the in-frame ones, dropping some. Found here are about 120,000 clones, around nine tenths of them singletons; the top ten hold roughly an eighth. The data derive from a study of control samples from healthy donors and cancer patients. V gave up 2 bases and J gave up 7 bases, with 12 bases separating them. This CDR3 is built from 14 residues. The germline V gene has CDR1 SNHLY and CDR2 FYNNEI. The V gene is TRBV2, the J gene TRBJ1-5, with D perhaps TRBD1 (5 bases). This clonotype originated in a man aged 30 to 39 in good health. What was sequenced was blood. In DNA form, the CDR3 reads TGTGCCAGCAGTGAACAAACAGGAAACCAGCCCCAGCATTTT. It encodes CASSEQTGNQPQHF.